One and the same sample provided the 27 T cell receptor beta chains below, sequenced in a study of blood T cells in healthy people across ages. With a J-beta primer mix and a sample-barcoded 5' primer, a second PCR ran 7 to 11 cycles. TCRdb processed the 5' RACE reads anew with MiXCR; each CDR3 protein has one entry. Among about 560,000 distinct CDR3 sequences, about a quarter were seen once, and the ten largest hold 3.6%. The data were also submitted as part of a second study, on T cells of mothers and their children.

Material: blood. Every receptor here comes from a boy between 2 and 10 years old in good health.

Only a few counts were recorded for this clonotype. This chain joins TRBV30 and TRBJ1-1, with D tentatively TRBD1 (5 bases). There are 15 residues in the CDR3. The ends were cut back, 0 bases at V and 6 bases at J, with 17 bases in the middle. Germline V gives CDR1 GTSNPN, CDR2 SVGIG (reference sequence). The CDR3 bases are TGTGCCTGGAGTGTACGCCCAGCAGGGAATCCTGAAGCTTTCTTT. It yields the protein CAWSVRPAGNPEAFF.

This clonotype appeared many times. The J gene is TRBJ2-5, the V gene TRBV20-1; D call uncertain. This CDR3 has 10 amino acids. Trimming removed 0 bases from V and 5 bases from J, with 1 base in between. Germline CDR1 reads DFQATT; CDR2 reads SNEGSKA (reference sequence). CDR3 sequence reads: CSARDETQYF. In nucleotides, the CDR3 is TGCAGTGCTAGAGATGAGACCCAGTACTTC.

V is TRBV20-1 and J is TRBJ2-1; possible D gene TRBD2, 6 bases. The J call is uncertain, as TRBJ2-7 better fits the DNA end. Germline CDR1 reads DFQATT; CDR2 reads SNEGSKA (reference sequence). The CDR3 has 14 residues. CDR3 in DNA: TGCAGTGCTAGAGATCACGCCGGGAGCAACGAGCAGTACTTC. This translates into CSARDHAGSNEQYF.

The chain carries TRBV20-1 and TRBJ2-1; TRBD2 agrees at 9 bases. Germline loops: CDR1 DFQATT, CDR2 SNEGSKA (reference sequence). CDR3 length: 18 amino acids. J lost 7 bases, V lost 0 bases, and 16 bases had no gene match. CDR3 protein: CSARDLGAGGPSRNEQFF. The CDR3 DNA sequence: TGCAGTGCTAGAGATCTAGGGGCGGGAGGGCCCTCAAGGAATGAGCAGTTCTTC.

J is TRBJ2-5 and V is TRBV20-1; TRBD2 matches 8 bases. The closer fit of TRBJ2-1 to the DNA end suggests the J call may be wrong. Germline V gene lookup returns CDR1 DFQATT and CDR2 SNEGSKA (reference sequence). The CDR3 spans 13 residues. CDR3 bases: TGCAGTGCCCCCCCAGCGGGGGACAATGAGCAGTTCTTC. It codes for CSAPPAGDNEQFF.

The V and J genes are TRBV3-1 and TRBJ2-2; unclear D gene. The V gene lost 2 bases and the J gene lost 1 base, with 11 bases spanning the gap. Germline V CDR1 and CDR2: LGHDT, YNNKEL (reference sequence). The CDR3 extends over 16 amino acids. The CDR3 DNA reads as TGTGCCAGCAGCCAATCGAAGGGCTTGAACACCGGGGAGCTGTTTTTT. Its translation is CASSQSKGLNTGELFF.

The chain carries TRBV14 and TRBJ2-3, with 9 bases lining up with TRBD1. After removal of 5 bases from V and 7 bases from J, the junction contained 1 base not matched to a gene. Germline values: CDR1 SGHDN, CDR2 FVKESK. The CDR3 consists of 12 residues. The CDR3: CASSGTGNTQYF. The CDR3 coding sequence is TGTGCCAGCAGCGGGACAGGGAATACGCAGTATTTT.

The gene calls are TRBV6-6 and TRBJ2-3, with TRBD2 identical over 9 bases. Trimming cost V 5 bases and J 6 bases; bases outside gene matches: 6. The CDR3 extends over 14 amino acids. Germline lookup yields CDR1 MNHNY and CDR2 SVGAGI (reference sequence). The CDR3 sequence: CASSTQRGADTQYF. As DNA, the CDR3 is TGTGCCAGCAGTACCCAGCGGGGGGCGGATACGCAGTATTTT.

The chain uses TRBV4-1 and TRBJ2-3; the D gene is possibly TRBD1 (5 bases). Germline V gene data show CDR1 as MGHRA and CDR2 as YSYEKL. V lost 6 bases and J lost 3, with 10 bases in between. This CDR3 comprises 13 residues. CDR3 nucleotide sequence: TGCGCCAGCAGTCACCAGGGAACAGATACGCAGTATTTT. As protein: CASSHQGTDTQYF.

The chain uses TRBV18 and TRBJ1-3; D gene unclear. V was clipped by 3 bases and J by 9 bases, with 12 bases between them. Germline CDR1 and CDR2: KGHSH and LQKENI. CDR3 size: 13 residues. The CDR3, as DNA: TGTGCCAGCTCACCCGAGACCCGGGGCACCATATATTTT. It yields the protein CASSPETRGTIYF.

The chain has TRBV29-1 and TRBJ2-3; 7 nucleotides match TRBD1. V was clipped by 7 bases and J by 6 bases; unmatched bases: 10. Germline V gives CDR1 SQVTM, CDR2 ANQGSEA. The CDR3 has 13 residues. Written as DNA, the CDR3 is TGCAGCGGCGCCCGCGGACAGGAGGATACGCAGTATTTT. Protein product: CSGARGQEDTQYF.

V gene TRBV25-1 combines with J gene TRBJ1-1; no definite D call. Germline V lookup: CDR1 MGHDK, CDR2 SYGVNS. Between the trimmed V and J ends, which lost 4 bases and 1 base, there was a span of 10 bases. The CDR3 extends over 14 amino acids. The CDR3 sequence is CASSGGPRNTEAFF. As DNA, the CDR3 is TGTGCCAGCAGTGGAGGCCCGAGGAACACTGAAGCTTTCTTT.

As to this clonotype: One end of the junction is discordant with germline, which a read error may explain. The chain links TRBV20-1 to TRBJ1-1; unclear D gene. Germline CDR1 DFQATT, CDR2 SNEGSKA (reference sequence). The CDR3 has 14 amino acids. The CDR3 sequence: CSARGLSMNTEAFF. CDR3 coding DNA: TGCAGTGCCAGAGGGTTATCAATGAACACTGAAGCTTTCTTT.

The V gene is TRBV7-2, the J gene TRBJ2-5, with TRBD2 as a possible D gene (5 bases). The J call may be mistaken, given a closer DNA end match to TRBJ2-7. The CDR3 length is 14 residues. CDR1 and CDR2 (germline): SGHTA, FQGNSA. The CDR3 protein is CASSPGRATYEQYF. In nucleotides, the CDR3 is TGTGCCAGCAGTCCGGGAAGGGCCACCTACGAGCAGTACTTC.

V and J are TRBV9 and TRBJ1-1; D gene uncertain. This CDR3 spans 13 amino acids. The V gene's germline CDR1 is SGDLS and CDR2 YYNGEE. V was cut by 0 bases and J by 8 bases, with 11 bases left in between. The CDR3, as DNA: TGTGCCAGCAGCGTAGCTCCTTTATCCGAAGCTTTCTTT. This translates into CASSVAPLSEAFF.

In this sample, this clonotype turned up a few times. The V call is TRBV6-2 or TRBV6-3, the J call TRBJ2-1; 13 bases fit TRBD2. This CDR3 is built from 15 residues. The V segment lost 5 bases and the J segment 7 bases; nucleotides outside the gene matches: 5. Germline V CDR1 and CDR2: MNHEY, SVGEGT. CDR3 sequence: CASSTGTSGTNEQFF. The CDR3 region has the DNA TGTGCCAGCAGTACTGGGACTAGCGGGACGAATGAGCAGTTCTTC.

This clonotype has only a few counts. The DNA for the CDR3 is TGTGCCATCAGGGAACCGGGACTAGGGGTAGAGACCCAGTACTTC. This sequence encodes CAIREPGLGVETQYF. The rearrangement links TRBV10-3 to TRBJ2-5, with 8 bases matching TRBD2. The V gene's germline CDR1 is ENHRY and CDR2 SYGVKD. Unmatched junction bases numbered 10, after V lost 6 bases and J lost 4 bases. CDR3 length: 15 residues.

The CDR3 here is CASRTGAVEKLFF. Written as DNA, the CDR3 is TGTGCCAGCAGAACCGGGGCCGTCGAAAAACTGTTTTTT. J is TRBJ1-4 and V is TRBV12-3 or TRBV12-4; D is perhaps TRBD1 (5 bases). The V and J ends lost 6 bases and 8 bases respectively, with 13 bases between them. This CDR3 is 13 amino acids long.

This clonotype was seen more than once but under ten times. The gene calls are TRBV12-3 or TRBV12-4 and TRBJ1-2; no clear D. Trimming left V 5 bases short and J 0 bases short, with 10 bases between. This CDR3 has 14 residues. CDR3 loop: CASSDTNSNYGYTF. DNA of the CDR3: TGTGCCAGCAGTGATACAAATTCTAACTATGGCTACACCTTC.

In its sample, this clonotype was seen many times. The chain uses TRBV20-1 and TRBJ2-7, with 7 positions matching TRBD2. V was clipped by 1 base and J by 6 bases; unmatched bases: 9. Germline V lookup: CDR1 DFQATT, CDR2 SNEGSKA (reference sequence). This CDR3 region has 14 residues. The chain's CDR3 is CSARGAGEVSEQYF. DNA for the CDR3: TGCAGTGCTAGAGGGGCGGGAGAGGTGTCCGAGCAGTACTTC.

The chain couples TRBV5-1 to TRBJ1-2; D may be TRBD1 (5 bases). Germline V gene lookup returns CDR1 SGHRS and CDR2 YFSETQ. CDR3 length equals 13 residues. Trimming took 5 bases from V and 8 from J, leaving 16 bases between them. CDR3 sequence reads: CASRRHQGKGYTF. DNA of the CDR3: TGCGCCAGCAGGCGACACCAGGGAAAAGGCTACACCTTC.

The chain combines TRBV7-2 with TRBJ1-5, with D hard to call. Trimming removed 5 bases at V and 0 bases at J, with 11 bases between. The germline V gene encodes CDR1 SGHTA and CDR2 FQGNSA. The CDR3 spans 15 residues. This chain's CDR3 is CASSPWGNSNQPQHF. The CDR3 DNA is TGTGCCAGCAGCCCCTGGGGTAATAGCAATCAGCCCCAGCATTTT.

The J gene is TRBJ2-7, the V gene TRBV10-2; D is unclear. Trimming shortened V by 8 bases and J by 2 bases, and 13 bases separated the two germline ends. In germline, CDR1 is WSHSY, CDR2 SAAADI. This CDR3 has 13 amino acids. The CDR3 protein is CASQLQGPYEQYF. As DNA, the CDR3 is TGCGCCAGCCAGTTACAAGGTCCCTACGAGCAGTACTTC.

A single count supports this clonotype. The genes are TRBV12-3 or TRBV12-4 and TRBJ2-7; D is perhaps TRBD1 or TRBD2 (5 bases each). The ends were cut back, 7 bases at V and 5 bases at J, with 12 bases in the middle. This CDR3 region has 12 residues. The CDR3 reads CASTQLGDEQYF. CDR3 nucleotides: TGTGCCAGCACCCAGCTGGGGGACGAGCAGTACTTC.

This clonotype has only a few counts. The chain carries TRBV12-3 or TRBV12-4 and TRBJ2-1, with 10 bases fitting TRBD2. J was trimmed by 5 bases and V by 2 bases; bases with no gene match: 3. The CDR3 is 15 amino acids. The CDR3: CASSLSGGANNEQFF. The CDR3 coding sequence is TGTGCCAGCAGTTTAAGCGGGGGGGCCAACAATGAGCAGTTCTTC.

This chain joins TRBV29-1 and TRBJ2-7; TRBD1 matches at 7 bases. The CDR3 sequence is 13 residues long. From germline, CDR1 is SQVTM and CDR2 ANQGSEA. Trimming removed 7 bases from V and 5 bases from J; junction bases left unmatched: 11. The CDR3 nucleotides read TGCAGCGCTCGGAGAGGGGGCCTCAACGAGCAGTACTTC. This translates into CSARRGGLNEQYF.

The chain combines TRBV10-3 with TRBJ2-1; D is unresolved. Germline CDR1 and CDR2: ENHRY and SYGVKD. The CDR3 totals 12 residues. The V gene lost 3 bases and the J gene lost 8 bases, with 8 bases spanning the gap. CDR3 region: CAISEGSHEQFF. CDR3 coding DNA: TGTGCCATCAGTGAAGGGTCCCATGAGCAGTTCTTC.